A single count supports the clone carrying this TCR beta chain. The sample is drawn from a study of T cell responses to AZD1222 COVID-19 vaccine. Researchers grouped second doses given at about 4 or about 12 weeks into one pool. Profiled with immunoSEQ multiplex PCR; TCRdb holds only in-frame clones, not every one. The table has just under 150,000 clones, roughly nine tenths seen once; the top ten hold 1.5% to 2%. The sequence was obtained from an adult who received the AZD1222 COVID-19 vaccine. The material sequenced was peripheral blood, taken 28 days after the second AZD1222 dose.

The CDR3 coding sequence is TGTGCCAGCACCGGAGATTCCTACGAGCAGTACTTC. Encoded protein: CASTGDSYEQYF. The chain employs TRBV28 and TRBJ2-7; D call uncertain. V lost 7 bases, J lost 1 base, and 8 bases lay in between. The CDR3 is 12 amino acids. Germline V gene data show CDR1 as MDHEN and CDR2 as SYDVKM.